The present T cell receptor (beta chain) was sequenced within a study of blood T cells in healthy people across ages. In this sample, this clonotype turned up a few times. What it binds is not known. A second PCR of 7 to 11 cycles used a sample-barcoded 5' primer and a J-beta primer mix. In TCRdb, the 5' RACE reads were re-called with MiXCR into one record per CDR3 protein. Of 870,000 or so distinct CDR3 sequences listed, more than 25% are singletons. The germline CDR1 and CDR2 sequences are LNHDA and SQIVND (reference sequence). V was pared by 8 bases and J by 2 bases, with 13 bases of the junction left unmatched. The CDR3 is 16 amino acids. The study's findings and limits: It was held that the diversity estimates obtained from one million T cells were underestimates.

Total RNA amounts of at least 6 micrograms were extracted per sample. The TCR originated in a woman over 75 in good health. Material for sequencing was blood. The gene calls are TRBV19 and TRBJ2-5; TRBD2 agrees at 8 bases. CDR3 protein: CASSRGGLAGQETQYF. The CDR3 nucleotides read TGTGCCAGTTCGAGAGGGGGTTTAGCGGGGCAAGAGACCCAGTACTTC.